The 14 T cell receptor beta chains given below trace back to one sample, sequenced in a study of cytomegalovirus exposure and HLA in healthy donors. 60 Vbeta and 13 Jbeta primers were used in PCR. Repertoires were generated with immunoSEQ multiplex PCR, while TCRdb's copy carries only in-frame clones and drops some. This sample has over 150,000 clones, with over 70% found just once. The source material was PBMCs. The source is a woman aged 45 to 65 in good health and CMV-seropositive.

V gene TRBV7-9 combines with J gene TRBJ2-3; 7 positions agree with TRBD2. CDR1 is SEHNR and CDR2 is FQNEAQ in the germline V gene (reference sequence). The CDR3 spans 17 residues. Trimming took 5 bases from V and 1 from J; bases not matched to a gene: 12. CDR3 in DNA: TGTGCCAGCAGCCGAGGATCGCGCGGGGGAGGCACAGATACGCAGTATTTT. This sequence encodes CASSRGSRGGGTDTQYF.

The J gene is TRBJ2-7, the V gene TRBV2; TRBD2 agrees at 11 bases. The germline V gene encodes CDR1 SNHLY and CDR2 FYNNEI. Trimming removed 6 bases from V and 7 bases from J; junction bases left unmatched: 14. The CDR3 runs to 16 residues. The CDR3 sequence: CASRRQIAGGPGEQYF. Written as DNA, the CDR3 is TGTGCCAGCAGAAGACAAATAGCGGGGGGGCCGGGAGAGCAGTACTTC.

The chain has TRBV5-1 and TRBJ2-1, with 8 bases lining up with TRBD2. CDR3 length: 15 amino acids. The junction had 9 bases not matched to a gene; V was cut back by 0 bases and J by 10 bases. Germline V lookup: CDR1 SGHRS, CDR2 YFSETQ. CDR3 residues: CASSLGAGGDSEQFF. CDR3 nucleotide sequence: TGCGCCAGCAGCTTGGGGGCGGGGGGAGATTCGGAGCAGTTCTTC.

This rearrangement joins TRBV13 to TRBJ1-4, with D uncertain. CDR1 and CDR2 (germline): PRHDT, FYEKMQ (reference sequence). Trimming took off 5 bases at V and 8 bases at J, with 15 bases between the two ends. The CDR3 totals 14 residues. CDR3 DNA: TGTGCCAGCAGCCCCCCTGGGAGGGCCGAAAAACTGTTTTTT. It translates to CASSPPGRAEKLFF. Drawing the rest from reference TRBV13 and TRBJ1-4, the complete variable domain is AAGVIQSPRHLIKEKRETATLKCYPIPRHDTVYWYQQGPGQDPQFLISFYEKMQSDKGSIPDRFSAQQFSDYHSELNMSSLELGDSALYFCASSPPGRAEKLFFGSGTQLSVL.

The chain's CDR3 is CASSPNHLASSYNEQFF. The CDR3 DNA sequence: TGTGCCAGCAGCCCCAACCATCTAGCGAGCTCCTACAATGAGCAGTTCTTC. The chain carries TRBV7-9 and TRBJ2-1; maybe TRBD2 (6 bases). The V end lost 5 bases, the J end lost 0 bases, and 17 bases lay between the germline ends. The CDR3 length is 17 residues. The V gene's germline CDR1 is SEHNR and CDR2 FQNEAQ (reference sequence).

This chain links TRBV5-1 with TRBJ1-6; 9 bases line up with TRBD1. The CDR3 is made up of 15 amino acids. CDR1 is SGHRS and CDR2 is YFSETQ in the germline V gene. V was pared by 5 bases and J by 10 bases, with 10 bases of the junction left unmatched. CDR3: CASRWGTGSPSPLHF. DNA for the CDR3: TGCGCCAGCAGATGGGGGACAGGGTCCCCCTCACCCCTCCACTTT.

The V and J genes are TRBV7-9 and TRBJ2-5; D possibly corresponds to TRBD2 (7 bases). This CDR3 has 15 amino acids. V lost 0 bases and J lost 6, with 14 bases in between. Germline CDR1 and CDR2: SEHNR and FQNEAQ (reference sequence). CDR3 DNA sequence: TGTGCCAGCAGCTTAGCGGGGGGGCCGGTGCAGACCCAGTACTTC. This codes for CASSLAGGPVQTQYF.

This clone turned up a few times. The chain combines TRBV6-1 with TRBJ2-2; possible D gene TRBD1, 6 bases. CDR3 length: 14 residues. V gave up 8 bases and J gave up 2 bases, with 12 bases separating them. Germline CDR1 and CDR2: MNHNS and SASEGT. The CDR3 reads CASVDRLNTGELFF. The CDR3 DNA is TGTGCCAGCGTGGACAGACTAAACACCGGGGAGCTGTTTTTT.

The chain joins TRBV7-9 to TRBJ2-1; no clear D. CDR1 and CDR2 (germline): SEHNR, FQNEAQ (reference sequence). This CDR3 is built from 14 residues. The V and J ends lost 3 bases and 0 bases respectively, with 6 bases between them. CDR3 bases: TGTGCCAGCAGCTTTGCGAGCTCCTACAATGAGCAGTTCTTC. Translating gives CASSFASSYNEQFF.

This chain links TRBV15 with TRBJ2-1; D unclear. V lost 0 bases, J lost 4 bases, and 7 bases lay in between. The CDR3 loop spans 14 amino acids. Germline loops: CDR1 LNHNV, CDR2 YYDKDF (reference sequence). The DNA of the CDR3 is TGTGCCACCAGCAGAGAAATAGATTACAATGAGCAGTTCTTC. It is translated as CATSREIDYNEQFF.

As DNA, the CDR3 is TGCGCCAGCAGCTCTGGGACAGAGGGAGAGACCCAGTACTTC. This gives the protein CASSSGTEGETQYF. This sequence joins TRBV5-1 and TRBJ2-5; the match to TRBD1 covers 7 bases. Germline V lookup: CDR1 SGHRS, CDR2 YFSETQ. The CDR3 length is 14 residues. J lost 4 bases, V lost 3 bases, and 6 bases had no gene match.

V usage is TRBV5-5 and J usage is TRBJ2-5; D is perhaps TRBD1 (6 bases). Looked up from germline, CDR1 is SGHKS and CDR2 is YYEKEE (reference sequence). The CDR3 contains 14 residues. V shed 4 bases and J shed 1 base, with 11 bases lying between them. CDR3 sequence: CASSPWTVQETQYF. The CDR3 region has the DNA TGTGCCAGCAGCCCGTGGACAGTCCAAGAGACCCAGTACTTC.

The CDR3 region has the DNA TGTGCCAGCAGCACACAGGGAGTCGCTGAAGCTTTCTTT. Protein sequence: CASSTQGVAEAFF. The chain couples TRBV7-9 to TRBJ1-1, with a tentative D call TRBD1 (6 bases). Deletions cut 5 bases from V and 6 bases from J, with 13 bases between. This CDR3 is built from 13 residues. Germline loops: CDR1 SEHNR, CDR2 FQNEAQ (reference sequence).

V and J are TRBV9 and TRBJ2-2; the match to TRBD1 covers 7 bases. CDR3 length: 15 residues. The junction had 7 bases not matched to a gene; V was cut back by 3 bases and J by 5 bases. Germline V gene lookup returns CDR1 SGDLS and CDR2 YYNGEE. CDR3 region: CASSATGIETGELFF. Here the CDR3 DNA reads TGTGCCAGCAGCGCGACAGGGATTGAGACCGGGGAGCTGTTTTTT.